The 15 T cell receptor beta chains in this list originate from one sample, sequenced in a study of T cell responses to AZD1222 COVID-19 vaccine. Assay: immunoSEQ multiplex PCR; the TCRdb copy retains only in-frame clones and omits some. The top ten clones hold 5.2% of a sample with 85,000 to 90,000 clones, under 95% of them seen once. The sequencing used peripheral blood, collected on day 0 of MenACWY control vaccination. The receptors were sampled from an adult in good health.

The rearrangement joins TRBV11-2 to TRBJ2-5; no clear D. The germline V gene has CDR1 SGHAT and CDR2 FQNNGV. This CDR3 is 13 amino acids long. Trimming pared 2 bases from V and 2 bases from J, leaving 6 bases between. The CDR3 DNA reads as TGTGCCAGCAGCTTATGGGAACAAGAGACCCAGTACTTC. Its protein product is CASSLWEQETQYF.

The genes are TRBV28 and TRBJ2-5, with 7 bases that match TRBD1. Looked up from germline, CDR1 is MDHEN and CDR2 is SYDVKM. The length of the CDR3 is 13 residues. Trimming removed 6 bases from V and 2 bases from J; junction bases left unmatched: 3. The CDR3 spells CASRPGQQETQYF. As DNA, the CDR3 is TGTGCCAGCAGACCGGGACAGCAAGAGACCCAGTACTTC.

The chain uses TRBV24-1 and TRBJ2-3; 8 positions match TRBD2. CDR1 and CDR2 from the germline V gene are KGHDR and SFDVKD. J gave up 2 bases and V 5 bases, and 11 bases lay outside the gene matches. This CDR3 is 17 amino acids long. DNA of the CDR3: TGTGCCACCAGTGGCAATAGCGGGACCCCCACCACAGATACGCAGTATTTT. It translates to CATSGNSGTPTTDTQYF.

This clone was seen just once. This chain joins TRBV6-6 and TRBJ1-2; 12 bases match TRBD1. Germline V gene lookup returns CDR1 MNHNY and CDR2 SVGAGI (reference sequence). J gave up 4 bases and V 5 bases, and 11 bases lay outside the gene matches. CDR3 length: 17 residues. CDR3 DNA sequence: TGTGCCAGCAGTCCCACAGGCCCGGGACAGGGGGCCTATGGCTACACCTTC. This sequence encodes CASSPTGPGQGAYGYTF.

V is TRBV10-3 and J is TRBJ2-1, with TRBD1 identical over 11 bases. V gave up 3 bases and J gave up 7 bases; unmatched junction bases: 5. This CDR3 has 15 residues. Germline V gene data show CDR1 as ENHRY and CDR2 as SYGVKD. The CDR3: CAISDAGTGGNEQFF. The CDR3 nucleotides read TGTGCCATCAGTGACGCCGGGACAGGGGGGAATGAGCAGTTCTTC.

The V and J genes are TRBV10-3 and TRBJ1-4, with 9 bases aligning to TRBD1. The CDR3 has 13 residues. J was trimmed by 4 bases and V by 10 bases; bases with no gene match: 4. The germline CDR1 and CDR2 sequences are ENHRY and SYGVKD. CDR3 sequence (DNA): TGTGCCACCACGACAGGGGGTAATGAAAAACTGTTTTTT. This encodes CATTTGGNEKLFF.

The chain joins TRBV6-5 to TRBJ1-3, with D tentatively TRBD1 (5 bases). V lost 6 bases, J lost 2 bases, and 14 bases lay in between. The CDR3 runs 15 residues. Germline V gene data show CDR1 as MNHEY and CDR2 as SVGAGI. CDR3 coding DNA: TGTGCCAGCAGGCCGGGACTTGCCGCTGGAAACACCATATATTTT. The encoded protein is CASRPGLAAGNTIYF.

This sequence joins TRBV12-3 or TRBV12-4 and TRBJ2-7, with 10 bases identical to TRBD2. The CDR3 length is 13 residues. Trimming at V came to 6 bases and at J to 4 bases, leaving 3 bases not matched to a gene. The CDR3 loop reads CASRISGRYEQYF. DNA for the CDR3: TGTGCCAGCAGAATTAGCGGGAGGTACGAGCAGTACTTC.

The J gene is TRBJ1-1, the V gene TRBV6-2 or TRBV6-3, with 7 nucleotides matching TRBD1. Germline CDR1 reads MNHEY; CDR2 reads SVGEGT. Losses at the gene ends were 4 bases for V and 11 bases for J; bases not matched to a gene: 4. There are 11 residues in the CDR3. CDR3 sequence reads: CASSSRGDAFF. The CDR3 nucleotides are TGTGCCAGCAGTTCCAGGGGGGATGCTTTCTTT.

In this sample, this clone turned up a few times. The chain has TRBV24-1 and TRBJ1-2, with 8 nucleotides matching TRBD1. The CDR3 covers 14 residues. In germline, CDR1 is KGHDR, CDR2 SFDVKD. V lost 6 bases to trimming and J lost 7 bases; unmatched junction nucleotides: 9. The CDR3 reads CATSPGQGTGGYTF. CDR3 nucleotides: TGTGCCACCAGTCCCGGACAGGGTACGGGTGGCTACACCTTC.

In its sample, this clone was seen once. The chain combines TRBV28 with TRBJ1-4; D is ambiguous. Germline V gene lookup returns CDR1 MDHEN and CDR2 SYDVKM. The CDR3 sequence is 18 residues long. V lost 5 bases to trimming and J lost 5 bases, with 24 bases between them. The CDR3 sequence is CASSMHLRFLRFNEKLFF. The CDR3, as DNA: TGTGCCAGCAGTATGCATTTACGGTTCCTACGGTTCAATGAAAAACTGTTTTTT.

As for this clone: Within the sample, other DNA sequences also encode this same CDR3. The CDR3 DNA sequence: TGTGCCAGTAGTATAGAAGGACAACCGAATGAAAAACTGTTTTTT. This sequence encodes CASSIEGQPNEKLFF. The chain has TRBV19 and TRBJ1-4, with a possible D match to TRBD1 (5 bases). V shed 0 bases and J shed 5 bases, with 10 bases lying between them. Germline V gives CDR1 LNHDA, CDR2 SQIVND (reference sequence). This CDR3 contains 15 residues. Together with reference TRBV19 and TRBJ1-4, the CDR3 gives the full variable domain: DGGITQSPKYLFRKEGQNVTLSCEQNLNHDAMYWYRQDPGQGLRLIYYSQIVNDFQKGDIAEGYSVSREKKESFPLTVTSAQKNPTAFYLCASSIEGQPNEKLFFGSGTQLSVL.

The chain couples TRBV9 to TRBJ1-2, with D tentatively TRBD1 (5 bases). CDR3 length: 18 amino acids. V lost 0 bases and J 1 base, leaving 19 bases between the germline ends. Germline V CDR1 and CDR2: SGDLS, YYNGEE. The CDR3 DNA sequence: TGTGCCAGCAGCGTAGGGCCAACAATGGGGCGGGGTAACTATGGCTACACCTTC. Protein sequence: CASSVGPTMGRGNYGYTF.

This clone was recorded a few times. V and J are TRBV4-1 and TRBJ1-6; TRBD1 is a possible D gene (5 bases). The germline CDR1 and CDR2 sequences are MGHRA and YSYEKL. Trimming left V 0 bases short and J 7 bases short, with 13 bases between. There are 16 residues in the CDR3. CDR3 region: CASSQDPGTSNSPLHF. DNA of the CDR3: TGCGCCAGCAGCCAAGATCCAGGGACCTCCAATTCACCCCTCCACTTT.

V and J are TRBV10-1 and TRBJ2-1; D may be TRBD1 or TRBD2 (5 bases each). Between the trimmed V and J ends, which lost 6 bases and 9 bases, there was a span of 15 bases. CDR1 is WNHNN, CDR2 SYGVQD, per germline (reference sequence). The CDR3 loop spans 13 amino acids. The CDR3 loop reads CASRGPGQGEQFF. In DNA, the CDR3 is TGCGCCAGCAGGGGACCAGGGCAGGGTGAGCAGTTCTTC.